This TCR beta chain originates from a study of spatial heterogeneity in lung cancer (dated by TCRdb to between 2018 and 2021). A note on the overall study: Beta-chain transcripts were consistently detected in greater numbers than alpha-chain transcripts, which likely reflects a higher abundance of beta-chain transcripts. TCR transcript counts in tumor regions correlated strongly with a T cell transcriptional module score from matched bulk RNA-seq. In the raw uncorrected reads, each unique combination of TCR and UMI appeared more than ten times on average. The study quantitatively compared TCR alpha and beta repertoires across multiple tumor regions, matched nontumor lung and blood in non-small cell lung cancer. The study linked features of the TCR repertoire to counts of nonsynonymous mutations, which were determined by whole-exome sequencing of tumor tissue. At surgery, both alpha and beta chains were TCR-sequenced in roughly 230 tumor regions, about 64 matched nontumor lung samples and 50 to 60 PBMC samples. Findings and caveats that apply to the study as a whole: Counts of ubiquitous and regional expanded TCRs were found to correlate with counts of ubiquitous and regional nonsynonymous mutations, respectively. TCR-seq coverage of tumor T cells was estimated at only roughly 6.6% for alpha chains and approximately 13% for beta chains. Confirming at a functional level the hypothesis that regional TCRs recognize regional mutations was considered to require additional single-cell paired TCR alpha and beta sequencing. The tumor nonsynonymous mutation count correlated with the number of expanded intratumoral alpha and beta TCRs.

By sample share, this clonotype is medium-sized (0.01 to 0.1%). Its antigen target is currently unknown. No clone much larger than this one lies a single base away; base qualities are absent. Library preparation used 5' RACE. These reads were obtained on a NextSeq 500. In the TCR library protocol, a unique molecular identifier was attached to each TCR cDNA molecule so that PCR and sequencing errors could be corrected. Per the original workflow: TCR identification, UMI-based error correction and CDR3 extraction were performed with Decombinator tools. TCRs above a frequency of 2 per 1,000, corresponding to the top 1% of the tumor frequency distribution, were defined as expanded. Expanded tumor TCRs were classed as regional if statistically deemed absent (corrected P<0.05) from at least one tumor region, otherwise ubiquitous. Each repertoire was subsampled 100 times to 5,000 TCRs, after which Renyi diversity was computed with the R vegan package. CDR3 similarity networks were built from amino acid triplet string-kernel similarity, connecting CDR3s with pairwise similarity above 0.82. The raw public reads went through TCRdb reprocessing: fastp at Q25, MiXCR clone calling, in-frame beta chains kept. CDR3 protein sequences are deduplicated, and each keeps its most common genes and DNA. For this entry, the V and J calls and clone size follow TCRdb and not the study's own pipeline. The sample table lists approximately 7,600 distinct CDR3 sequences, about 19% of them with a count of one. In total, the top ten clones hold roughly 12% of the sample.

There are 13 amino acids in the CDR3, from cysteine to phenylalanine inclusive. Left in the record is the CDR3 DNA by itself, 39 bases read in frame from the first base. From a lookup of the germline V gene (reference sequence), CDR1 and CDR2 are DFQATT and SNEGSKA. V is pared back by 3 bases and J by 0 bases, with 8 bases lying between the germline termini. Explained via the paper, the time point label denotes: sample taken at primary tumor resection. Donors were around 69 patients with early-stage, untreated non-small cell lung cancer from the lung TRACERx cohort. For TCR sequencing, whole RNA was extracted from tumor and nontumor lung tissue, or from cryopreserved PBMC samples, and no cell sorting was done. Only patients with enough RNA available from two or more tumor regions were chosen for TCR sequencing. A lung pathologist reviewed the tumor and adjacent nontumor lung specimens before the specimens were selected.

The input for sequencing was lung tumor tissue, taken at surgery. The V and J segments used are TRBV20-1 and TRBJ1-1; D gene: possibly TRBD1, on 6 matching bases. This clonotype was sampled from a female donor with early-stage non-small cell lung cancer. The DNA reads as follows: TGCAGTGCTAGTGGACAGATGAACACTGAAGCTTTCTTT. Translated, this is CSASGQMNTEAFF.